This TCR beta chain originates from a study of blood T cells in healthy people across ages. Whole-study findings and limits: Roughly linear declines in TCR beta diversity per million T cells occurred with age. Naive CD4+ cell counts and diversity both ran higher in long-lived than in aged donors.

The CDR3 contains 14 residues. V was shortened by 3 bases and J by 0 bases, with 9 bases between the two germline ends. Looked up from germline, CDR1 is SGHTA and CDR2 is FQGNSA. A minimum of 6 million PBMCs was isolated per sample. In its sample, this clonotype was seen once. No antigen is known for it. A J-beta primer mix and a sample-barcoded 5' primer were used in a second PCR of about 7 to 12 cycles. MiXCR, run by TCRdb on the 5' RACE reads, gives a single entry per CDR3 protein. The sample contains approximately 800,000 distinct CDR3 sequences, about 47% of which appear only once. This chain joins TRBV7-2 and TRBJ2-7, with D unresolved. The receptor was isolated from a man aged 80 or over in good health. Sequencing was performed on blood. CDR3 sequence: CASSLSLASYEQYF. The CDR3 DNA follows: TGTGCCAGCAGCTTGTCCCTGGCCTCCTACGAGCAGTACTTC.